What follows are 31 T cell receptor beta chains derived from one specimen sequenced in a study of blood T cell repertoires in COVID-19. The data were produced by immunoSEQ multiplex PCR, yet TCRdb's version contains in-frame clones alone and is incomplete. The profile shows approximately 450,000 clones, over 75% of them singletons. The sequenced sample was PBMCs or T cells enriched from blood (not recorded which). These receptors were collected from a man aged 25 to 40 who had recovered from COVID-19.

The chain uses TRBV7-8 and TRBJ2-4; tentative D call: TRBD1 (6 bases). Trimming took off 1 base at V and 6 bases at J, with 13 bases between the two ends. This CDR3 comprises 15 residues. The germline V gene encodes CDR1 SGHVS and CDR2 FQNEAQ. The CDR3 sequence: CASSLVSGQSNIQYF. In DNA, the CDR3 is TGTGCCAGCAGCTTAGTTTCCGGACAGTCAAACATTCAGTACTTC.

This chain uses TRBV19 with TRBJ1-5, with D possibly being TRBD1 (5 bases). V was pared by 1 base and J by 0 bases, with 10 bases between. This CDR3 comprises 16 residues. Germline CDR1 and CDR2: LNHDA and SQIVND (reference sequence). The CDR3 protein is CASSIVLTVSNQPQHF. The CDR3 bases are TGTGCCAGTAGTATAGTCCTGACAGTTAGCAATCAGCCCCAGCATTTT.

A few counts support this clone. The chain recombines TRBV27 with TRBJ1-3; 7 nucleotides align to TRBD1. Looked up from germline, CDR1 is MNHEY and CDR2 is SMNVEV (reference sequence). The CDR3 runs 16 residues. The V and J ends lost 8 bases and 0 bases, in that order; junction bases with no gene match: 10. Here the CDR3 reads CASSRTGANSGNTIYF. The CDR3 nucleotides read TGTGCCAGCTCACGTACAGGGGCGAACTCTGGAAACACCATATATTTT.

The gene calls are TRBV7-9 and TRBJ1-3, with TRBD1 matching over 10 bases. The length of the CDR3 is 17 residues. The V gene end was trimmed by 5 bases and the J gene end by 0 bases; junction bases not matched to a gene: 7. CDR1 is SEHNR, CDR2 FQNEAQ, per germline (reference sequence). CDR3 DNA: TGTGCCAGCAGCCTTGGGACAGGGGAAATCTCTGGAAACACCATATATTTT. This sequence encodes CASSLGTGEISGNTIYF.

This chain joins TRBV4-1 and TRBJ1-5; 9 bases are a match to TRBD1. Trimming took 1 base from V and 5 from J; bases not matched to a gene: 9. Germline V gene sequence: CDR1 MGHRA, CDR2 YSYEKL. The length of the CDR3 is 17 residues. CDR3 amino acids: CASSQGRDRVGDQPQHF. As DNA, the CDR3 is TGCGCCAGCAGCCAAGGCCGGGACAGGGTGGGAGATCAGCCCCAGCATTTT.

The rearrangement uses TRBV7-3 and TRBJ2-1; tentatively, D is TRBD2 (5 bases). There are 14 residues in the CDR3. Between the trimmed V and J ends, which lost 0 bases and 8 bases, there was a span of 11 bases. Germline CDR1 SGHTA, CDR2 FQGTGA. CDR3 coding DNA: TGTGCCAGCAGCTTAACTGACTACGGCCATGAGCAGTTCTTC. The encoded protein is CASSLTDYGHEQFF.

The V and J genes are TRBV4-1 and TRBJ2-7; D is undetermined. The CDR3 spans 14 residues. The germline CDR1 and CDR2 sequences are MGHRA and YSYEKL. The ends were cut back, 2 bases at V and 0 bases at J, with 8 bases in the middle. The CDR3 reads CASSQKADSYEQYF. As DNA, the CDR3 is TGCGCCAGCAGCCAAAAGGCGGACTCCTACGAGCAGTACTTC.

The chain uses TRBV5-1 and TRBJ2-7; 8 bases fit TRBD2. The J segment lost 4 bases and the V segment lost 0 bases, leaving 9 bases of the junction unmatched. This CDR3 is 16 amino acids long. CDR1 and CDR2 from the germline V gene are SGHRS and YFSETQ. CDR3 in DNA: TGCGCCAGCAGCTTGGATTTTCGGGAGGGCACGTACGAGCAGTACTTC. This translates into CASSLDFREGTYEQYF.

The chain couples TRBV6-1 to TRBJ2-2, with 9 bases fitting TRBD1. Germline-derived CDR1 and CDR2 are MNHNS and SASEGT. V lost 4 bases and J lost 4; bases outside the gene matches: 7. The CDR3 has 16 residues. The CDR3: CASSALGQGGTGELFF. The CDR3 nucleotides read TGTGCCAGCAGTGCCCTGGGACAGGGAGGCACCGGGGAGCTGTTTTTT.

The chain carries TRBV10-3 and TRBJ1-3; D is unresolved. The V gene lost 11 bases and the J gene lost 0 bases, with 8 bases spanning the gap. Germline CDR1 and CDR2: ENHRY and SYGVKD. This CDR3 contains 12 residues. The CDR3 DNA is TGTGCCGCTAGAAGCTCTGGAAACACCATATATTTT. The encoded protein is CAARSSGNTIYF.

The chain couples TRBV27 to TRBJ2-3; 8 bases line up with TRBD2. V was clipped by 6 bases and J by 2 bases; unmatched bases: 10. Looked up from germline, CDR1 is MNHEY and CDR2 is SMNVEV (reference sequence). The length of the CDR3 is 16 residues. The CDR3 is CASSNLLSGNTDTQYF. CDR3 sequence (DNA): TGTGCCAGCAGCAATCTGCTTAGCGGGAACACAGATACGCAGTATTTT.

The V call is TRBV2, the J call TRBJ1-6, with D perhaps TRBD1 (5 bases). Per the germline V gene, CDR1 is SNHLY and CDR2 is FYNNEI. CDR3 length: 13 amino acids. Between the trimmed V and J ends, which lost 4 bases and 6 bases, there was a span of 7 bases. The CDR3 bases are TGTGCCAGCAGTGGGGGGGGTAATTCACCCCTCCACTTT. Protein product: CASSGGGNSPLHF.

For this clone: The junction and the germline gene differ at one end; a read error may be behind it. This chain connects TRBV28 to TRBJ1-1, with TRBD1 matching 10 bases. Per germline, CDR1 MDHEN and CDR2 SYDVKM. The CDR3 has 15 residues. The CDR3 protein is CASSLGGQGNPEAFF. The DNA of the CDR3 is TGTGCCAGCAGTTTAGGGGGACAGGGGAACCCTGAAGCTTTCTTT. The full variable domain, completed using reference TRBV28 and TRBJ1-1, is DVKVTQSSRYLVKRTGEKVFLECVQDMDHENMFWYRQDPGLGLRLIYFSYDVKMKEKGDIPEGYSVSREKKERFSLILESASTNQTSMYLCASSLGGQGNPEAFFGQGTRLTVV.

The V and J genes are TRBV5-8 and TRBJ2-1; D is possibly TRBD1 (6 bases). V was cut by 4 bases and J by 4 bases, with 12 bases left in between. Germline V gene sequence: CDR1 SGHTS, CDR2 YDEGEE. The CDR3 totals 14 residues. The CDR3: CASSQDSDYNEQFF. CDR3 bases: TGTGCCAGCAGCCAGGACAGTGATTACAATGAGCAGTTCTTC. Using reference TRBV5-8 and TRBJ2-1 for the parts outside the CDR3, the full variable domain is EAGVTQSPTHLIKTRGQQATLRCSPISGHTSVYWYQQALGLGLQFLLWYDEGEERNRGNFPPRFSGRQFPNYSSELNVNALELEDSALYLCASSQDSDYNEQFFGPGTRLTVL.

A single count supports this clone. The chain employs TRBV15 and TRBJ1-2; tentatively, D is TRBD1 (5 bases). Germline V gene data show CDR1 as LNHNV and CDR2 as YYDKDF (reference sequence). V was trimmed by 0 bases and J by 2 bases, leaving 16 bases between them. CDR3 size: 17 residues. CDR3 sequence: CATSRDHPGLENYGYTF. CDR3 in DNA: TGTGCCACCAGCAGAGATCATCCGGGACTGGAAAACTATGGCTACACCTTC.

Of note for this clone: This sample includes further DNA sequences coding for the same CDR3. This chain joins TRBV6-5 and TRBJ2-7; tentatively, D is TRBD2 (6 bases). The CDR3 is 14 residues long. Germline CDR1 is MNHEY and CDR2 is SVGAGI. Trimming removed 4 bases from V and 0 bases from J, with 10 bases in between. CDR3: CASSSPAGSYEQYF. CDR3 DNA: TGTGCCAGCAGTTCTCCAGCGGGCTCCTACGAGCAGTACTTC.

The rearrangement joins TRBV24-1 to TRBJ1-3, with D perhaps matching TRBD1 (6 bases). This CDR3 is 14 amino acids long. Germline values: CDR1 KGHDR, CDR2 SFDVKD. The V end lost 1 base, the J end lost 8 bases, and 11 bases lay between the germline ends. CDR3 nucleotides: TGTGCCACCAGTGATTTTCGCAGGGGTGACACCATATATTTT. This codes for CATSDFRRGDTIYF.

The V gene is TRBV29-1, the J gene TRBJ2-7; tentative D call: TRBD1 (5 bases). Germline CDR1 SQVTM, CDR2 ANQGSEA. The CDR3 is 15 amino acids. The CDR3 sequence: CTGHIPGFSRNEQYF. As DNA, the CDR3 is TGCACCGGACATATTCCTGGGTTTTCTCGCAACGAGCAGTACTTC.

The chain has TRBV27 and TRBJ2-7; TRBD2 matches 8 bases. CDR3 length: 15 residues. Unmatched junction bases numbered 5, after V lost 2 bases and J lost 2 bases. CDR1 and CDR2 from the germline V gene are MNHEY and SMNVEV (reference sequence). The CDR3 DNA sequence: TGTGCCAGCAGTTTACCCGGGACTAGGACCTACGAGCAGTACTTC. This encodes CASSLPGTRTYEQYF.

V is TRBV30 and J is TRBJ1-6; a weak D match, TRBD1 (6 bases). This CDR3 is built from 17 residues. V dropped 3 bases and J dropped 2 bases, with 17 bases sitting between them. Germline lookup yields CDR1 GTSNPN and CDR2 SVGIG (reference sequence). CDR3 in DNA: TGTGCCTGGAGCCCCGGACAGACCTGGGCCTATAATTCACCCCTCCACTTT. This encodes CAWSPGQTWAYNSPLHF.

The chain couples TRBV2 to TRBJ2-1; possibly TRBD1 for D (6 bases). The V and J ends lost 6 bases and 0 bases respectively, with 9 bases between them. The CDR3 loop spans 14 amino acids. Looked up from germline, CDR1 is SNHLY and CDR2 is FYNNEI. CDR3 DNA: TGTGCCAGCAGGCAGGGGAGCTCCTACAATGAGCAGTTCTTC. This encodes CASRQGSSYNEQFF.

This chain connects TRBV6-5 to TRBJ1-2; TRBD1 might be the D (5 bases). The ends were cut back, 0 bases at V and 6 bases at J, with 11 bases in the middle. Germline CDR1 is MNHEY and CDR2 is SVGAGI. The CDR3 totals 14 residues. CDR3: CASSYSPGVDGYTF. DNA of the CDR3: TGTGCCAGCAGTTACTCCCCGGGGGTTGATGGCTACACCTTC.

This clone has more than one count but fewer than ten. The gene calls are TRBV9 and TRBJ1-1, with D perhaps matching TRBD1 (6 bases). The V end was cut by 3 bases, the J end by 0 bases, with 15 bases between. CDR3 length: 16 residues. Germline V CDR1 and CDR2: SGDLS, YYNGEE. The CDR3 is CASSAPGEPMNTEAFF. DNA of the CDR3: TGTGCCAGCAGCGCCCCAGGGGAGCCCATGAACACTGAAGCTTTCTTT.

The chain has TRBV11-2 and TRBJ2-3; TRBD2 matches 7 bases. V dropped 4 bases and J dropped 2; count of bases not matched to a gene: 12. CDR3 length: 17 amino acids. Germline V lookup: CDR1 SGHAT, CDR2 FQNNGV. As DNA, the CDR3 is TGTGCCAGCAGCTCTCGGGGTAGCGGGCCAGCCACAGATACGCAGTATTTT. Its translation is CASSSRGSGPATDTQYF.

The chain carries TRBV19 and TRBJ1-2; 8 bases fit TRBD1. The CDR3 spans 15 residues. V dropped 2 bases and J dropped 4; count of bases not matched to a gene: 6. Germline V gene data show CDR1 as LNHDA and CDR2 as SQIVND (reference sequence). This CDR3 reads CASSIFRTGPYGYTF. In DNA form, the CDR3 reads TGTGCCAGTAGTATATTTAGGACAGGGCCCTATGGCTACACCTTC.

This sequence joins TRBV10-3 and TRBJ1-3; D is unresolved. The V gene lost 4 bases and the J gene lost 3 bases, with 10 bases spanning the gap. CDR1 is ENHRY and CDR2 is SYGVKD in the germline V gene. The CDR3 is 14 amino acids. The CDR3 spells CAISAAVGGNTIYF. The CDR3 DNA follows: TGTGCCATCAGTGCTGCGGTTGGTGGAAACACCATATATTTT.

The rearrangement joins TRBV5-4 to TRBJ2-7; possible D gene TRBD2, 5 bases. There are 15 residues in the CDR3. V gave up 7 bases and J gave up 1 base, with 18 bases separating them. The germline V gene encodes CDR1 SGHNT and CDR2 YYREEE (reference sequence). The CDR3 bases are TGTGCCAGCCTATTCGCCGGGGTCCCTTCCTACGAGCAGTACTTC. Amino acids: CASLFAGVPSYEQYF.

The V gene is TRBV14, the J gene TRBJ1-1, with 8 bases fitting TRBD1. This CDR3 is 14 amino acids long. V trimming: 5 bases; J trimming: 4 bases; junction bases outside the gene matches: 6. Germline V gene sequence: CDR1 SGHDN, CDR2 FVKESK. Here the CDR3 reads CASSAQGGGTEAFF. In nucleotides, the CDR3 is TGTGCCAGCAGCGCACAGGGGGGAGGCACTGAAGCTTTCTTT.

In its sample, this clone was seen once. J is TRBJ2-3 and V is TRBV9; a weak D match, TRBD1 (5 bases). The ends were cut back, 0 bases at V and 5 bases at J, with 16 bases in the middle. The CDR3 runs to 16 residues. In germline, CDR1 is SGDLS, CDR2 YYNGEE. The CDR3 DNA reads as TGTGCCAGCAGCGTAGACAGGACAACCTCCCAAGATACGCAGTATTTT. Translating it yields CASSVDRTTSQDTQYF. Looking up the rest from reference TRBV9 and TRBJ2-3 gives the full variable domain: DSGVTQTPKHLITATGQRVTLRCSPRSGDLSVYWYQQSLDQGLQFLIQYYNGEERAKGNILERFSAQQFPDLHSELNLSSLELGDSALYFCASSVDRTTSQDTQYFGPGTRLTVL.

V usage is TRBV28 and J usage is TRBJ1-1; 8 nucleotides agree with TRBD1. Looked up from germline, CDR1 is MDHEN and CDR2 is SYDVKM. J was trimmed by 0 bases and V by 5 bases; bases with no gene match: 8. There are 16 residues in the CDR3. The CDR3 DNA sequence: TGTGCCAGCAGTCCTCAGGGGGCTCACATGAACACTGAAGCTTTCTTT. It codes for CASSPQGAHMNTEAFF.

This chain uses TRBV28 with TRBJ2-7; TRBD1 aligns across 7 bases. The CDR3 loop spans 14 amino acids. Looked up from germline, CDR1 is MDHEN and CDR2 is SYDVKM. The V gene end was trimmed by 8 bases and the J gene end by 1 base; junction bases not matched to a gene: 8. The CDR3 DNA reads as TGTGCCAGCTACTCATTGACAGGGTCCTACGAGCAGTACTTC. Translated, it gives CASYSLTGSYEQYF. Full variable domain (outside the CDR3, taken from reference TRBV28 and TRBJ2-7): DVKVTQSSRYLVKRTGEKVFLECVQDMDHENMFWYRQDPGLGLRLIYFSYDVKMKEKGDIPEGYSVSREKKERFSLILESASTNQTSMYLCASYSLTGSYEQYFGPGTRLTVT.